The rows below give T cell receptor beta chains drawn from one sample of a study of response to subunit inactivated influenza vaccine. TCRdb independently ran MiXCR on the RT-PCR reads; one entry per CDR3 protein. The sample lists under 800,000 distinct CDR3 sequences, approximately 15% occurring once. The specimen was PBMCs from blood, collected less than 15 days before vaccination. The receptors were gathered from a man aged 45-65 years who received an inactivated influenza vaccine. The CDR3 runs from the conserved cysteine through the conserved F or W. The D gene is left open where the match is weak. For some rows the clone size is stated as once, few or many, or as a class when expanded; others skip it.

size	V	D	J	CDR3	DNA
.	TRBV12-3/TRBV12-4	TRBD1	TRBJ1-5	CASSLGDSSNQPQHF	TGTGCCAGCAGTTTAGGGGACAGTAGCAATCAGCCCCAGCATTTT
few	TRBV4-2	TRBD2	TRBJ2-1	CASSQSAGGSYNEQFF	TGTGCCAGCAGCCAATCAGCGGGAGGGTCCTACAATGAGCAGTTCTTC
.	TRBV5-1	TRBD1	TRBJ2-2	CASRRQGDTGELFF	TGCGCCAGCAGAAGACAGGGCGACACCGGGGAGCTGTTTTTT
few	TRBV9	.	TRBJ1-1	CASSGTGPMLNTEAFF	TGTGCCAGCAGCGGTACAGGGCCTATGTTGAACACTGAAGCTTTCTTT
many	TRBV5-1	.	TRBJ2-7	CASSLSPGTYEQYF	TGCGCCAGCAGCTTGAGCCCAGGTACCTACGAGCAGTACTTC
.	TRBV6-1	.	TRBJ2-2	CASVRGLDTGELFF	TGTGCCAGCGTACGGGGTTTGGACACCGGGGAGCTGTTTTTT
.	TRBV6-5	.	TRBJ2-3	CASSYQGQGDTQYF	TGTGCCAGCAGTTACCAGGGGCAGGGAGATACGCAGTATTTT
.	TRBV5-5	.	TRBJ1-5	CASSRTALYNQPQHF	TGTGCCAGCAGCAGGACAGCCCTCTACAATCAGCCCCAGCATTTT
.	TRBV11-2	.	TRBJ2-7	CASSRTQTYEQYF	TGTGCCAGCAGCCGGACCCAAACCTACGAGCAGTACTTC
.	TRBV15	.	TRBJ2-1	CATSRDWEVSNEQFF	TGTGCCACCAGCAGAGATTGGGAGGTGAGCAATGAGCAGTTCTTC
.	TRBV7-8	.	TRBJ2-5	CASSYYSTQETQYF	TGTGCCAGCAGCTACTACAGTACCCAAGAGACCCAGTACTTC
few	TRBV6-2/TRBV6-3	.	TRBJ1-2	CASSLKLIGYTF	TGTGCCAGCAGCCTTAAGCTTATTGGCTACACCTTC
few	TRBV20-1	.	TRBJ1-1	CSAPGAHKF	TGCAGTGCTCCCGGGGCTCACAAATTT
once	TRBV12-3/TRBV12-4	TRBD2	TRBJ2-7	CASSYAGTSNEQYF	TGTGCCAGCAGTTATGCCGGGACTAGCAACGAGCAGTACTTC
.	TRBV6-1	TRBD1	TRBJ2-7	CASSEYRGLAYEQYF	TGTGCCAGCAGTGAATACAGGGGGCTTGCCTACGAGCAGTACTTC
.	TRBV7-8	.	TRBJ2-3	CASSPRWTDTQYF	TGTGCCAGCAGCCCCCGATGGACCGATACGCAGTATTTT
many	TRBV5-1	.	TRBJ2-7	CASSLALGTPIPYEQYF	TGCGCCAGCAGCTTGGCTCTCGGGACACCGATTCCCTACGAGCAGTACTTC
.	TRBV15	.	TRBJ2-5	CATSRDRVGQETQYF	TGTGCCACCAGCAGAGACAGGGTGGGACAAGAGACCCAGTACTTC
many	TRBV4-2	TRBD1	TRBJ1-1	CASSQDPRGRLAFF	TGTGCCAGCAGCCAAGATCCCAGGGGGCGCCTGGCTTTCTTT
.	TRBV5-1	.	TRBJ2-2	CASSLEARADTGELFF	TGCGCCAGCAGCTTGGAGGCCAGGGCGGACACCGGGGAGCTGTTTTTT
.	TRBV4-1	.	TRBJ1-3	CASSQEGVSGNTIYF	TGCGCCAGCAGCCAAGAGGGGGTCTCTGGAAACACCATATATTTT
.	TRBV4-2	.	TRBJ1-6	CASSPQSGFNSPLHF	TGTGCCAGCAGCCCTCAATCAGGGTTCAATTCACCCCTCCACTTT
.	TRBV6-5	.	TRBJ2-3	CASSYSRLGGDTQYF	TGTGCCAGCAGTTACTCAAGACTAGGGGGTGATACGCAGTATTTT
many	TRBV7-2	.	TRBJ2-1	CASSLGSLSEQFF	TGTGCCAGCAGCTTAGGATCCCTTAGCGAGCAGTTCTTC
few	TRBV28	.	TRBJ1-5	CASSSGRGGNQPQHF	TGTGCCAGCAGCTCGGGCCGAGGAGGTAATCAGCCCCAGCATTTT
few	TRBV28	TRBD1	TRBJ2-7	CASRSGQGAFTEQYF	TGTGCCAGCAGAAGCGGACAGGGGGCCTTCACCGAGCAGTACTTC
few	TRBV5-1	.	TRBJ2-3	CASSLYLDTQYF	TGCGCCAGCAGCCTATACCTGGATACGCAGTATTTT
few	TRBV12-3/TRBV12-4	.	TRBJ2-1	CASSLRQLRGGLGEQFF	TGTGCCAGCAGTTTAAGGCAACTGAGGGGGGGCCTCGGTGAGCAGTTCTTC
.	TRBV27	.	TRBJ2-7	CASSPLYRDYSYEQYF	TGTGCCAGCAGTCCCCTCTATCGGGATTACTCCTACGAGCAGTACTTC
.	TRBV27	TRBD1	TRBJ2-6	CASSLSNRGLGANVLTF	TGTGCCAGCAGTTTATCTAACAGGGGGCTTGGGGCCAACGTCCTGACTTTC
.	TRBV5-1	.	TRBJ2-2	CASSLVGATGTGELFF	TGCGCCAGCAGCTTGGTAGGCGCGACGGGCACCGGGGAGCTGTTTTTT
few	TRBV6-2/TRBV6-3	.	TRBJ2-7	CASSYGRRASYEQYF	TGTGCCAGCAGTTATGGAAGGCGCGCCTCCTACGAGCAGTACTTC
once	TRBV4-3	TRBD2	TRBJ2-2	CASSPLPGGDTGELFF	TGCGCCAGCAGCCCCCTCCCGGGGGGGGACACCGGGGAGCTGTTTTTT
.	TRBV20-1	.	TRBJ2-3	CSAQTGGSDTQYF	TGCAGTGCCCAGACCGGGGGCTCAGATACGCAGTATTTT
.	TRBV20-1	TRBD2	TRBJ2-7	CSAWTSRTYEQYF	TGCAGTGCTTGGACTAGCAGAACCTACGAGCAGTACTTC
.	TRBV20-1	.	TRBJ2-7	CSARGLRGAVHEQYF	TGCAGTGCTAGGGGTCTCCGGGGTGCTGTCCACGAGCAGTACTTC
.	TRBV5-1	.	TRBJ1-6	CASRQGASPLHF	TGCGCCAGCAGACAGGGCGCTTCACCCCTCCACTTT
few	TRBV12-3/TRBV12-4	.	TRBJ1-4	CASSPRGRNEKLFF	TGTGCCAGCAGCCCGCGAGGAAGAAATGAAAAACTGTTTTTT
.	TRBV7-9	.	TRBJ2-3	CASSQGPVPTDTQYF	TGTGCCAGCAGCCAGGGACCCGTACCCACAGATACGCAGTATTTT
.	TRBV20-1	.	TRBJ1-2	CSAGGVGNYGYTF	TGCAGTGCTGGAGGGGTTGGGAACTATGGCTACACCTTC
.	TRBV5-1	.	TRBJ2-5	CASSLVLQPTQETQYF	TGCGCCAGCAGCTTGGTTCTACAACCAACCCAAGAGACCCAGTACTTC
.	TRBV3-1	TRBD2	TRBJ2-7	CASSQEFLAGPYEQYF	TGTGCCAGCAGCCAAGAGTTTCTAGCGGGTCCTTACGAGCAGTACTTC
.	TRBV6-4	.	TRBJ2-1	CASSPEAFVQRNEQFF	TGTGCCAGCAGTCCCGAAGCTTTTGTTCAGCGCAATGAGCAGTTCTTC
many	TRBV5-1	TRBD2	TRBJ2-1	CASSRRAGGLGNEQFF	TGCGCCAGCAGCCGTCGGGCGGGAGGGCTTGGCAATGAGCAGTTCTTC
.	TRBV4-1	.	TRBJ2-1	CASSQDLLGLVLNEQFF	TGCGCCAGCAGCCAAGATCTCCTAGGGTTAGTTCTGAATGAGCAGTTCTTC
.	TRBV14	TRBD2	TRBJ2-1	CASSPGRLAGGLGGEQFF	TGTGCCAGCAGCCCCGGTCGTCTAGCGGGGGGTTTGGGAGGTGAGCAGTTCTTC
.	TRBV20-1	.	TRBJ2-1	CSASPMFEQFF	TGCAGTGCTAGCCCAATGTTTGAGCAGTTCTTC
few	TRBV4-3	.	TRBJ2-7	CASSPGALGEQYF	TGCGCCAGCAGCCCGGGAGCGTTGGGCGAGCAGTACTTC
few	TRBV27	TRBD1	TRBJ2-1	CASSSDRGDYNEQFF	TGTGCCAGCAGTTCGGACAGGGGAGACTACAATGAGCAGTTCTTC
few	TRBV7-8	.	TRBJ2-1	CASRRRLVGEQFF	TGTGCCAGCAGACGACGACTAGTGGGTGAGCAGTTCTTC